The clone carrying this T cell receptor (beta chain) showed up just a few times. The antigen is undetermined. This entry belongs to a study of cytomegalovirus exposure and HLA in healthy donors. In germline, CDR1 is LNHDA, CDR2 SQIVND (reference sequence). The CDR3 has 20 amino acids. Trimming took 7 bases from V and 5 from J, leaving 30 bases between them. Notes on the study in general: CMV serostatus was the sole immune exposure data available. Researchers counted roughly 150 TCR beta chains as cytomegalovirus-associated.

Primers: 60 Vbeta forward and 13 Jbeta reverse. The data were produced by immunoSEQ multiplex PCR, yet TCRdb's version contains in-frame clones alone and is incomplete. The table has 200,000 or so clones, around 81% seen once. Donors consisted of healthy bone marrow donors. The TCR comes from a woman younger than 30 in good health and CMV-seropositive. The specimen sequenced was PBMCs. The J gene is TRBJ1-6, the V gene TRBV19, with TRBD1 as a possible D gene (5 bases). CDR3 DNA: TGTGCCAGTAAAATGACGCGGGTGTTGGGACTGGGTCCCGATAATTCACCCCTCCACTTT. It specifies CASKMTRVLGLGPDNSPLHF.